Listed below are T cell receptor beta chains from one sample, sequenced in a study of shared clonotypes between healthy human individuals. Profiling relied on immunoSEQ multiplex PCR, and the TCRdb table lists in-frame clones only, not all of them. The sample records about 450,000 clones, 79% being singletons. The sample consisted of PBMCs. These receptors were obtained from a woman between 40 and 55 years old in good health. Some clones in this sample may be carry-over from other donors' samples. The CDR3 runs from the conserved cysteine through the conserved F or W. Some rows have no size entry. The others give once, few or many, or a class for an expanded clone.

TRBV9,TRBJ2-7,-,CASSVGPGASYEQYF
TRBV10-2,TRBJ2-7,-,CASSEFRTDEQYF
TRBV7-9,TRBJ1-2,few,CASSGSNYGYTF
TRBV19,TRBJ2-5,-,CASSYQGDTETQYF
TRBV28,TRBJ2-5,-,CASSLLGVQETQYF
TRBV18,TRBJ1-1,-,CASSRTGVGTEAFF
TRBV7-9,TRBJ2-7,-,CASSFSLAGGSYEQYF
TRBV13,TRBJ2-7,once,CASRITGRSYEQYF
TRBV18,TRBJ2-2,many,CASSPPRDTGELFF
TRBV5-1,TRBJ1-1,-,CASSPDRVRTEAFF
TRBV18,TRBJ1-5,-,CASSPGTGGFQPQHF
TRBV11-2,TRBJ2-1,-,CASSPLSGRSNEQFF
TRBV4-1,TRBJ2-7,-,CASSQARTGGLSVEEQYF
TRBV7-8,TRBJ2-2,once,CASSRIRTSRSHTGELFF
TRBV2,TRBJ2-1,-,CASKVASGGNNEQFF
TRBV15,TRBJ2-5,-,CATSRVSVGETQYF
TRBV5-1,TRBJ2-3,-,CASMIQPNTDTQYF
TRBV10-3,TRBJ1-1,-,CAISAGGTEAFF
TRBV5-4,TRBJ1-3,-,CASSLGGPSSGNTIYF
TRBV28,TRBJ2-5,once,CASSFSFHGDQETQYF
TRBV4-3,TRBJ1-1,-,CASSQDWGSEAFF
TRBV19,TRBJ1-4,-,CASRQGANEKLFF
TRBV5-4,TRBJ2-2,-,CASSFRGTNTGELFF
TRBV5-1,TRBJ2-5,-,CASSAGSGQETQYF
TRBV28,TRBJ1-5,-,CASTRTVNQPQHF
TRBV18,TRBJ2-3,-,CASSPLTGGSDTQYF
TRBV18,TRBJ2-7,-,CASSPGQGDEQYF
TRBV7-8,TRBJ2-7,-,CASSLPPYEQYF
TRBV10-2,TRBJ2-7,once,CASRLAGGTSYEQYF
TRBV5-1,TRBJ1-1,-,CASSSGTGGSEAFF
TRBV2,TRBJ2-1,-,CASSGGAYNEQFF
TRBV28,TRBJ2-7,few,CASSSSGTGIHEQYF
TRBV7-3,TRBJ2-5,few,CASSFGGQETQYF
TRBV5-8,TRBJ1-5,-,CASSSPTSGWRNQPQHF
TRBV28,TRBJ2-2,-,CASSLVSGELFF
TRBV5-4,TRBJ2-5,-,CASSSQGAWETQYF
TRBV18,TRBJ1-1,-,CASSLTGGNTEAFF
TRBV21-1,TRBJ2-1,-,CASSKGACWNEQFF
TRBV10-3,TRBJ1-4,-,CAISEGQGVANEKLFF
TRBV18,TRBJ2-5,-,CASSPPGQGQETQYF
TRBV20-1,TRBJ2-5,-,CSALDKETQYF
TRBV27,TRBJ2-5,-,CASSLSHQETQYF
TRBV4-1,TRBJ1-5,-,CASSFRVTNQPQHF
TRBV5-4,TRBJ2-1,-,CASSLGTSGADNEQFF
TRBV7-9,TRBJ2-3,-,CASSSSGLSGRGSTDTQYF
TRBV5-8,TRBJ2-1,-,CASSLKVTRSWQFF
TRBV21-1,TRBJ2-7,-,CASRGGDSSSYEQYF